The clone carrying this T cell receptor beta chain occurred a few times. The antigen is not known. Per germline, CDR1 MNHNS and CDR2 SASEGT. Trimming at V came to 1 base and at J to 5 bases, leaving 0 bases not matched to a gene. CDR3 size: 13 residues. TCRdb ran MiXCR on the reads and lists one entry per CDR3 protein. The sample shows 200,000 to 250,000 distinct CDR3 sequences, about 39% of them seen only once. These data originate in a study of T cell repertoires in cytomegalovirus infection. The rearrangement uses TRBV6-1 and TRBJ1-2, with 8 positions matching TRBD1. This sequence originates from a human donor in good health (CMV status not recorded). Some clones in this sample may be carry-over from other donors' samples. The sample was CD8+ T cells from cultured PBMCs, taken from culture after CMV antigen stimulation. CDR3 bases: TGTGCCAGCAGTGAAGGACAGGGGTATGGCTACACCTTC. Its protein is CASSEGQGYGYTF.